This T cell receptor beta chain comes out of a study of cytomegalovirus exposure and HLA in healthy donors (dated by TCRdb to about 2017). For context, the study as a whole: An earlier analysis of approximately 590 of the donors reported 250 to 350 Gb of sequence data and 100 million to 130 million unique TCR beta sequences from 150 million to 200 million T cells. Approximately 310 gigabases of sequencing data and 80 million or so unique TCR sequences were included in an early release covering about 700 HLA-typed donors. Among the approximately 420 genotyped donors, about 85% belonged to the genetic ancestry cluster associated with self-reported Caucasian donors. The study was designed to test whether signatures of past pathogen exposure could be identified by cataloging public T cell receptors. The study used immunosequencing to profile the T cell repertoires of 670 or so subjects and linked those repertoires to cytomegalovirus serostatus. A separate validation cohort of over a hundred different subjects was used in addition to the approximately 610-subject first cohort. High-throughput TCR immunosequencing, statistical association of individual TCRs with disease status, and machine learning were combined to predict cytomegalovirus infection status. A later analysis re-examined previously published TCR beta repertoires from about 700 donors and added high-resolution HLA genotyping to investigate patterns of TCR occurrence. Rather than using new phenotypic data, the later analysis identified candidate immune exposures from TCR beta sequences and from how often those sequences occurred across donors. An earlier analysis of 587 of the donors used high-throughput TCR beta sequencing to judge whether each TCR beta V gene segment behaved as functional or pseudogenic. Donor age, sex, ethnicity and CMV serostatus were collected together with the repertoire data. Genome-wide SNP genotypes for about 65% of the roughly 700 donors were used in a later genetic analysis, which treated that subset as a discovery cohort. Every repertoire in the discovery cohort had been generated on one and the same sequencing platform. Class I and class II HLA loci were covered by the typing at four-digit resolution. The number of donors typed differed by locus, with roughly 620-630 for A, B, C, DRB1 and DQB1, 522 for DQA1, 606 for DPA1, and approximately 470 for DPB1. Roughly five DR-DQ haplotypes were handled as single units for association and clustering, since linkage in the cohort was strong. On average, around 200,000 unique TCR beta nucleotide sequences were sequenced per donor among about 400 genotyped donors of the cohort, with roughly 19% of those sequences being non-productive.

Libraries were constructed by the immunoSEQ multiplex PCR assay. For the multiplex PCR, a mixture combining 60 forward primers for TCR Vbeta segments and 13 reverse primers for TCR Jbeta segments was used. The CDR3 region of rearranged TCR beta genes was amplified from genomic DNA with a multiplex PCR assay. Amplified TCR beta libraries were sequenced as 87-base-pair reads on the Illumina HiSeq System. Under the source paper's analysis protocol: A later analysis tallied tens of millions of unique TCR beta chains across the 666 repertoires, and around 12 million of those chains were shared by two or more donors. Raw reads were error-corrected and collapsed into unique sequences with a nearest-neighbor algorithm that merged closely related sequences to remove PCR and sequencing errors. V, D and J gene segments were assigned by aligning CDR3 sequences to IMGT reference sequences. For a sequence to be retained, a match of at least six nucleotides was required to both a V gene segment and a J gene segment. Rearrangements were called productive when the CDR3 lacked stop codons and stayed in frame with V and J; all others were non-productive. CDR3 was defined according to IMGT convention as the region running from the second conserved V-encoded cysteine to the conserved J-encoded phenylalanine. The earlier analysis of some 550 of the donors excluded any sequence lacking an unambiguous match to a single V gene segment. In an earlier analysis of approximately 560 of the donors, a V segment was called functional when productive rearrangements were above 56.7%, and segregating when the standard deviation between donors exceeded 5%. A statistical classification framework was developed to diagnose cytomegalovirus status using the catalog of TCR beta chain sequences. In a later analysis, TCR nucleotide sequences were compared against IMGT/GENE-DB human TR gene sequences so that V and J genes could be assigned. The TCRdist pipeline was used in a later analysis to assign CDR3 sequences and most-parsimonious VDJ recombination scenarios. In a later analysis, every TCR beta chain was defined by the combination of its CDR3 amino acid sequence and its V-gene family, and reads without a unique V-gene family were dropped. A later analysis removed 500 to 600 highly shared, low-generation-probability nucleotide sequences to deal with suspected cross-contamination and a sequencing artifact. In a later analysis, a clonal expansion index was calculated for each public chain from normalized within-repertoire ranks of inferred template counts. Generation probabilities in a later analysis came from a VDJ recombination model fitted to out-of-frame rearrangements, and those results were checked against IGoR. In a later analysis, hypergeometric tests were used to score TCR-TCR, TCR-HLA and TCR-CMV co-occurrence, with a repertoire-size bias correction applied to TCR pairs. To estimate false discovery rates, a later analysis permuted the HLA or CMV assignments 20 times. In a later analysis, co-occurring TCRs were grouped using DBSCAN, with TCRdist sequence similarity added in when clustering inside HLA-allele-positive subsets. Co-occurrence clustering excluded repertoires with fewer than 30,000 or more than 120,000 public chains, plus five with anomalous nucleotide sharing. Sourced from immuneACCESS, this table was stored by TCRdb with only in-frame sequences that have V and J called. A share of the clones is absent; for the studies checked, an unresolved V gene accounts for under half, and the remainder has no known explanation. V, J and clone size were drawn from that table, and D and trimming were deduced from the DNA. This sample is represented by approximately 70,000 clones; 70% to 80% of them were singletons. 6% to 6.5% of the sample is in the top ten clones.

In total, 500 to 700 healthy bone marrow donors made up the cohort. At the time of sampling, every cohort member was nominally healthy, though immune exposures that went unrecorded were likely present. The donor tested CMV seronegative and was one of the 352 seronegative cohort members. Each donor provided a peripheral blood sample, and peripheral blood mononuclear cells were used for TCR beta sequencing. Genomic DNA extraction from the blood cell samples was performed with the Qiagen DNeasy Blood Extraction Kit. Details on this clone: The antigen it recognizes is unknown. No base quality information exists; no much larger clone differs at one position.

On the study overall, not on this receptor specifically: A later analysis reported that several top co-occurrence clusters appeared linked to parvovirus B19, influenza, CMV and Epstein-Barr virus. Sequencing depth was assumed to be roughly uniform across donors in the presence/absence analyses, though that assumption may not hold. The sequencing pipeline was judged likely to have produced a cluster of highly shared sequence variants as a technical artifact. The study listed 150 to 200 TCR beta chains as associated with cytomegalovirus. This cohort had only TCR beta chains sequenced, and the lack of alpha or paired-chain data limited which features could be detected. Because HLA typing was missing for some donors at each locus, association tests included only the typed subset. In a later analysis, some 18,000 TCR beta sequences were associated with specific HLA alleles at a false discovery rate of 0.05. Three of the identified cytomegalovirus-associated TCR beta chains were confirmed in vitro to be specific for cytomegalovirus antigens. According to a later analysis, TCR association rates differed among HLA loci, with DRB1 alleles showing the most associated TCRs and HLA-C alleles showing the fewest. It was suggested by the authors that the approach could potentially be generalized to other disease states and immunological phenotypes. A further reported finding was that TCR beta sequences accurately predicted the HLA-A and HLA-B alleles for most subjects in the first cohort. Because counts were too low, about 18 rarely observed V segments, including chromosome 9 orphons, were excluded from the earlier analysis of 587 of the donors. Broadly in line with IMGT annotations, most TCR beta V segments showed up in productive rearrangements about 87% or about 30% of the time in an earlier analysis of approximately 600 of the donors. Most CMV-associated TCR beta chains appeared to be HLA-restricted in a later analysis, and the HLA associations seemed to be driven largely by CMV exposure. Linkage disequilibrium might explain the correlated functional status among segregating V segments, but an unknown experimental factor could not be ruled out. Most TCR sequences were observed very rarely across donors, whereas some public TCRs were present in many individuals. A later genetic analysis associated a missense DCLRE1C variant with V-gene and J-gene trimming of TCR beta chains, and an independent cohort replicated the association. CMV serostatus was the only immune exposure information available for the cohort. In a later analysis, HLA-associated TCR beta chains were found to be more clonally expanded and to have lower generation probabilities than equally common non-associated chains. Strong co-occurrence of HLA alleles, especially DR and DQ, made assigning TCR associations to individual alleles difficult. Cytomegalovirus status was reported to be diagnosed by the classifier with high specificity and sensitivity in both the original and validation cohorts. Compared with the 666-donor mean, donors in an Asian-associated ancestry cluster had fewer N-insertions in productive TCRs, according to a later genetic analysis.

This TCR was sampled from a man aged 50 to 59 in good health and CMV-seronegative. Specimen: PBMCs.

The base sequence is TGTGCCACCAGCAGAGTAGCGGGAACCTACGAGCAGTACTTC. It encodes CATSRVAGTYEQYF. The chain is assembled from TRBV15 and TRBJ2-7; 8 nucleotides in the junction match TRBD2. Trimmed from V: 1 base; trimmed from J: 2 bases; junction bases lacking a gene match: 1. CDR1 and CDR2, looked up from the germline V gene (reference sequence), are LNHNV and YYDKDF. Counted from cysteine to phenylalanine, this CDR3 has 14 amino acids. Only the CDR3 DNA is retained, 42 bases long and in frame from the first base.